The text below deals with one TCR beta chain. There is no known antigen for this receptor. From each donor, an approximately 2.5 ml peripheral blood sample was collected into PAXgene tubes and stored at -80 degrees C. Without T cell sorting, total RNA was isolated from whole blood using the PAXgene blood miRNA kit on an automated QIAcube. Peripheral blood from monozygotic twin pairs concordant or discordant for inflammatory bowel disease was subjected to deep TCRalpha and TCRbeta repertoire profiling with unique molecular barcoding. Smoking habits were recorded for all twin pairs, with individuals classified as current, former or never smokers. This entry comes from a study of monozygotic twins with inflammatory bowel disease (dated by TCRdb to about 2019). Study-level background: The full study comprised some 30 monozygotic twin pairs: nine German pairs (four IBD-concordant, five IBD-discordant) and 19 IBD-discordant Danish pairs. Each individual had, on average, about 151 000 unique TCRalpha sequences and 181 000 unique TCRbeta sequences available for analysis. Disease-associated traits were sought mainly through comparisons between IBD patients and their genetically identical healthy co-twins within discordant pairs. Here is what the overall study found, with its caveats: The analysis was unable to tell different T cell subtypes apart. No single strong signal or clonotype linked to IBD turned up in the results, so the idea that one exists was not supported. IBD patients had lower TCRbeta repertoire diversity, measured by the inverse Simpson index, than their healthy co-twins. Repertoire similarity did not differ between concordant and discordant twins, possibly due to limited statistical power. Compared with healthy twins, IBD patients shared fewer clonotypes with other individuals, and the difference was most pronounced in patients with signs of disease activity. Because patients received different immunosuppressive treatments, the repertoires may have picked up extra background noise and variability between individuals.

The library relied on 5' RACE. For each TCR library, approximately 4,000 ng of total RNA was used. cDNA was synthesized with SMARTScribe reverse transcriptase in eight separate reactions per sample. During cDNA synthesis, template switching introduced unique molecular identifiers that contained a 6-nucleotide sample barcode. Two nested PCRs of approximately 16 and 9 cycles amplified the TCRalpha and TCRbeta cDNA, and bead purification followed each PCR. Before amplification, the cDNA was both treated with uracil DNA-glycosylase and purified with the QIAquick PCR purification kit. In the second PCR, Illumina TruSeq-compatible adapters and sample-specific barcodes were added. Library quality and concentration were checked on TapeStation and Qubit, and libraries were pooled at approximately 4.7 ng each. The pooled libraries were sequenced with 2 x 100 bp reads and custom sequencing primers on an Illumina HiSeq2500 single-index Rapid Run. The published analysis was carried out like this. MiGEC version 1.2.6 was used for UMI-based consensus assembly, which corrected PCR and sequencing errors. MiXCR version 2.1.1 was used for V(D)J alignment, clonotype assembly and CDR3 extraction. Gene usage, clonotype sharing and MAIT/NKT TCR abundance were normalised by analysing the top 1000, 10 000 and 20 000 clonotypes per sample. After downsampling to 27 000 UMIs, diversity was calculated as the inverse Simpson index using the vegan R package. Paired Mann-Whitney U tests on discordant twin pairs were used, with Benjamini-Hochberg multiple-testing correction. Reads reprocessed by TCRdb are summarized as one entry per CDR3 protein sequence, and DNA is absent. The authors' filters were not applied to this entry. The sample table gives some 450,000 distinct CDR3 sequences. 2.4% of the sample is in the top ten clones.

According to the germline V gene, CDR1 reads ENHRY and CDR2 reads SYGVKD. Spanning cysteine to phenylalanine, the CDR3 consists of 15 amino acids. The record lacks a DNA sequence. Source material: blood. The sequence was obtained from a human donor with ulcerative colitis or Crohn's disease, or a healthy co-twin of an affected twin (not recorded which). The V and J segments used are TRBV10-3 and TRBJ2-1; TCRdb's D call, TRBD2, is unchecked because there is no DNA. The CDR3 region reads CATQGTSGGDNEQFF.